The 27 T cell receptor beta chains presented below share a single source sample, sequenced in a study of blood T cells in healthy people across ages. A sample-barcoded 5' primer and a J-beta primer mix were used in a second PCR of roughly 6 to 12 cycles. TCRdb processed the 5' RACE reads anew with MiXCR; each CDR3 protein has one entry. The repertoire holds hundreds of thousands of distinct CDR3 sequences, with around 43% as singletons. Specimen: blood. The source is a man older than 75 in good health.

This clonotype showed up many times. The chain uses TRBV24-1 and TRBJ2-3; D gene uncertain. V dropped 4 bases and J dropped 0 bases, with 4 bases sitting between them. CDR3 length equals 13 residues. CDR1 KGHDR and CDR2 SFDVKD come from the germline V gene. CDR3 sequence (DNA): TGTGCCACCAGTGAAGACAGCACAGATACGCAGTATTTT. This codes for CATSEDSTDTQYF.

V is TRBV6-6 and J is TRBJ2-5; the match to TRBD2 covers 8 bases. V lost 6 bases to trimming and J lost 9 bases; unmatched junction nucleotides: 18. This CDR3 spans 16 amino acids. Germline V gene lookup returns CDR1 MNHNY and CDR2 SVGAGI (reference sequence). As DNA, the CDR3 is TGTGCCAGCAGCCCACAGCGGGGGATACGCGAGGAGTCCCAGTACTTC. It specifies CASSPQRGIREESQYF.

This clonotype was recorded at least ten times. This chain uses TRBV15 with TRBJ2-7; perhaps TRBD1 as D (6 bases). CDR1 LNHNV and CDR2 YYDKDF come from the germline V gene (reference sequence). The CDR3 runs 17 residues. The V and J ends lost 0 bases and 4 bases respectively, with 19 bases between them. The CDR3 protein is CATSREAYDRPSYEQYF. CDR3 bases: TGTGCCACCAGCAGAGAGGCTTACGACAGGCCGTCATACGAGCAGTACTTC.

This clonotype was seen a handful of times. This chain uses TRBV7-9 with TRBJ2-5; D tentatively fits TRBD1 or TRBD2 (5 bases each). CDR3 size: 14 residues. Trimming left V 5 bases short and J 11 bases short, with 21 bases between. CDR1 SEHNR and CDR2 FQNEAQ come from the germline V gene (reference sequence). In nucleotides, the CDR3 is TGTGCCAGCAGCCCCCCTTGGGGGAGAGGTGAGCAGTACTTC. It yields the protein CASSPPWGRGEQYF. Combining the CDR3 with reference TRBV7-9 and TRBJ2-5 gives the whole variable domain DTGVSQNPRHKITKRGQNVTFRCDPISEHNRLYWYRQTLGQGPEFLTYFQNEAQLEKSRLLSDRFSAERPKGSFSTLEIQRTEQGDSAMYLCASSPPWGRGEQYFGPGTRLLVL.

Remarks on this clonotype: Compared with germline, one end of the junction differs, possibly owing to a read error. J is TRBJ2-7 and V is TRBV6-6; 7 nucleotides align to TRBD2. Germline CDR1 and CDR2: MNHNY and SVGAGI (reference sequence). This CDR3 has 13 amino acids. The CDR3 DNA reads TGCGCCAGCAGTCCGACGGGGACTAACACGGAGTACTTC. It translates to CASSPTGTNTEYF.

This clonotype has at least ten counts. The genes are TRBV2 and TRBJ2-5; D might be TRBD1 (5 bases). The germline gives CDR1 SNHLY, CDR2 FYNNEI. The CDR3 spans 15 residues. V dropped 3 bases and J dropped 5 bases, with 16 bases sitting between them. CDR3 region: CASSDGGHQSETQYF. CDR3 nucleotides: TGTGCCAGCAGTGACGGTGGACACCAATCGGAGACCCAGTACTTC.

This clonotype was picked up a small number of times. V gene TRBV11-2 combines with J gene TRBJ2-1; D is uncertain. The germline gives CDR1 SGHAT, CDR2 FQNNGV. The germline V and J ends were trimmed by 1 base and 9 bases, with 4 bases remaining between them. The CDR3 loop spans 11 amino acids. CDR3 in DNA: TGTGCCAGCAGCTTAGCTCGTGAGCAGTTCTTC. Translated: CASSLAREQFF.

This clonotype showed up just a few times. The rearrangement links TRBV6-6 to TRBJ2-3; unclear D gene. With 8 bases removed from V and 0 bases from J, the gap between germline ends came to 15 bases. CDR3 size: 15 residues. Germline CDR1 reads MNHNY; CDR2 reads SVGAGI (reference sequence). Written as DNA, the CDR3 is TGTGCCAGCCATGGGCAGATTTCTAGCACAGATACGCAGTATTTT. Amino acid sequence: CASHGQISSTDTQYF.

The V call is TRBV6-6, the J call TRBJ2-7, with D perhaps TRBD1 or TRBD2 (5 bases each). The CDR3 runs 12 residues. In germline, CDR1 is MNHNY, CDR2 SVGAGI (reference sequence). Trimming removed 8 bases from V and 6 bases from J, with 14 bases in between. CDR3 nucleotide sequence: TGTGCCAGCGGAGGTGGGGGATGCGAGCAGTACTTC. It translates to CASGGGGCEQYF.

In this sample, this clonotype turned up many times. The V and J genes are TRBV20-1 and TRBJ1-1; possibly TRBD1 for D (6 bases). V gave up 1 base and J gave up 1 base, with 13 bases separating them. Per the germline V gene, CDR1 is DFQATT and CDR2 is SNEGSKA (reference sequence). The CDR3 sequence is 15 residues long. For the CDR3, the DNA is TGCAGTGCTAGAGGGTCCGGGACACAGAACACTGAAGCTTTCTTT. This sequence encodes CSARGSGTQNTEAFF.

The chain employs TRBV20-1 and TRBJ2-5, with no clear D. This CDR3 is 12 amino acids long. Trimming removed 5 bases at V and 4 bases at J, with 11 bases between. Germline V lookup: CDR1 DFQATT, CDR2 SNEGSKA (reference sequence). CDR3 DNA: TGCAGTGCTGACTTTAAGGGAGAGACCCAGTACTTC. Residues: CSADFKGETQYF.

The rearrangement links TRBV9 to TRBJ2-3; 15 nucleotides line up with TRBD2. The CDR3 covers 16 residues. Germline V gives CDR1 SGDLS, CDR2 YYNGEE. V shed 3 bases and J 5 bases; nucleotides not matched to a gene: 4. This CDR3 is CASSGTSGGAEDTQYF. In nucleotides, the CDR3 is TGTGCCAGCAGCGGGACTAGCGGGGGGGCAGAAGATACGCAGTATTTT.

This chain links TRBV25-1 with TRBJ1-2, with D unresolved. CDR3 length equals 18 residues. Germline V CDR1 and CDR2: MGHDK, SYGVNS. Trimming pared 6 bases from V and 4 bases from J, leaving 27 bases between. CDR3 coding DNA: TGTGCCAGCAGGGAAACCGGAGACCTTGGACCTACCCCCTATGGCTACACCTTC. Translation gives CASRETGDLGPTPYGYTF.

On this clonotype itself: A much larger clonotype is one base distant, so this may be a read error. J is TRBJ2-7 and V is TRBV28; D call uncertain. Per the germline V gene, CDR1 is MDHEN and CDR2 is SYDVKM. The CDR3 covers 11 residues. The V end was cut by 6 bases, the J end by 0 bases, with 3 bases between. The CDR3, as DNA: TGTGCCAGCAGGAACTCCTACGAGCAGTACTTC. This gives the protein CASRNSYEQYF.

J is TRBJ2-5 and V is TRBV7-2; 13 bases map to TRBD2. The trim removed 5 bases at V and 11 bases at J, leaving 14 bases unmatched. Germline-derived CDR1 and CDR2 are SGHTA and FQGNSA. This CDR3 contains 16 residues. The CDR3 protein is CASSRRLAGGYNEQYF. Written as DNA, the CDR3 is TGTGCCAGCAGCCGTAGACTAGCGGGAGGTTACAATGAGCAGTACTTC.

This clonotype appeared a few times. The rearrangement links TRBV5-5 to TRBJ2-7, with D possibly matching TRBD2 (5 bases). The ends were cut back, 4 bases at V and 4 bases at J, with 15 bases in the middle. The length of the CDR3 is 14 residues. Per germline, CDR1 SGHKS and CDR2 YYEKEE (reference sequence). The CDR3 DNA is TGTGCCAGCAGCCTAGGACTGGATTTTTACGAGCAGTACTTC. This sequence encodes CASSLGLDFYEQYF. The whole variable domain, remainder taken from reference TRBV5-5 and TRBJ2-7, is DAGVTQSPTHLIKTRGQQVTLRCSPISGHKSVSWYQQVLGQGPQFIFQYYEKEERGRGNFPDRFSARQFPNYSSELNVNALLLGDSALYLCASSLGLDFYEQYFGPGTRLTVT.

The genes are TRBV12-3 or TRBV12-4 and TRBJ1-4; D is unclear. V lost 6 bases and J lost 10, with 12 bases in between. The CDR3 extends over 12 amino acids. CDR3 DNA: TGTGCCAGCAGCTTCTCGGATGGAAAACTGTTTTTT. Its protein is CASSFSDGKLFF.

This chain joins TRBV28 and TRBJ2-7; perhaps TRBD2 as D (6 bases). The CDR3 loop spans 14 amino acids. Trimming shortened V by 6 bases and J by 3 bases, and 15 bases separated the two germline ends. Germline assignment: CDR1 MDHEN and CDR2 SYDVKM. The CDR3 is CASRTGTGDYEQYF. The CDR3 nucleotides are TGTGCCAGCAGAACCGGGACTGGAGACTACGAGCAGTACTTC.

This clonotype was observed a handful of times. The rearrangement joins TRBV6-2 or TRBV6-3 to TRBJ1-2, with D hard to call. This CDR3 spans 12 amino acids. The ends were cut back, 5 bases at V and 3 bases at J, with 7 bases in the middle. Per the germline V gene, CDR1 is MNHEY and CDR2 is SVGEGT. The CDR3 nucleotides read TGTGCCAGCAGTGAAGCGGACTATGGCTACACCTTC. Residues: CASSEADYGYTF.

With respect to this clonotype: The germline gene is not matched at one end of the junction; a read error may be the cause. The chain links TRBV7-9 to TRBJ2-1, with D perhaps assigned TRBD1 or TRBD2 (8 bases each). The length of the CDR3 is 14 residues. Germline V lookup: CDR1 SEHNR, CDR2 FQNEAQ (reference sequence). The CDR3 protein is CVSSGGQAANEQFF. Here the CDR3 DNA reads TGTGTCAGCAGCGGGGGACAGGCCGCCAATGAGCAGTTCTTC.

V usage is TRBV6-2 or TRBV6-3 and J usage is TRBJ2-7, with unresolved D. This CDR3 has 12 amino acids. With 6 bases removed from V and 6 bases from J, the gap between germline ends came to 12 bases. Germline CDR1 MNHEY, CDR2 SVGEGT. Written as DNA, the CDR3 is TGTGCCAGCAGAAATTATCAACGCGAGCAGTACTTC. This translates into CASRNYQREQYF.

This clonotype was seen only a few times. This chain joins TRBV28 and TRBJ2-1; 10 bases are a match to TRBD2. The junction had 8 bases not matched to a gene; V was cut back by 6 bases and J by 9 bases. The germline V gene encodes CDR1 MDHEN and CDR2 SYDVKM. The CDR3 runs to 14 residues. The CDR3 loop reads CASRRERGGREQFF. As DNA, the CDR3 is TGTGCCAGCAGGCGGGAGCGGGGGGGCCGTGAGCAGTTCTTC.

The V gene is TRBV3-1, the J gene TRBJ2-1, with TRBD2 identical over 16 bases. The CDR3 consists of 16 residues. With V trimmed by 4 bases and J by 8 bases, 5 bases remained unmatched. CDR1 and CDR2 from the germline V gene are LGHDT and YNNKEL (reference sequence). The CDR3 spells CASSPQGLAGGHEQFF. The CDR3 DNA reads TGTGCCAGCAGCCCACAGGGACTAGCGGGGGGGCATGAGCAGTTCTTC.

This clonotype was seen more than once but under ten times. The V call is TRBV4-3, the J call TRBJ2-3, with D tentatively TRBD1 or TRBD2 (6 bases each). The CDR3 runs 20 residues. The V end was cut by 0 bases, the J end by 3 bases, with 25 bases between. CDR1 is LGHNA, CDR2 YSLEER, per germline. The CDR3 DNA is TGCGCCAGCAGCCAAGATTTTGGGGGGCCCGGGACCAGAATAACAGATACGCAGTATTTT. Its translation is CASSQDFGGPGTRITDTQYF.

This chain links TRBV10-3 with TRBJ2-3; 8 bases map to TRBD1. The CDR3 has 14 amino acids. The trim removed 9 bases at V and 3 bases at J, leaving 8 bases unmatched. CDR1 is ENHRY, CDR2 SYGVKD, per germline. In DNA, the CDR3 is TGTGCCATTAGGCAGGGGGCGGAGACAGATACGCAGTATTTT. Protein: CAIRQGAETDTQYF.

CDR3 bases: TGTGCCAGCTCCATTGGGGGCGACACAGATACGCAGTATTTT. Translating it yields CASSIGGDTDTQYF. The chain uses TRBV4-2 and TRBJ2-3, with a weak D call TRBD1 (6 bases). V gave up 8 bases and J gave up 2 bases, with 14 bases separating them. CDR1 and CDR2 (germline): LGHNA, YNFKEQ. This CDR3 is built from 14 residues.

With respect to this clonotype: Sequence at one end of the junction differs from germline and may be a read error. The genes are TRBV7-2 and TRBJ1-5; D gene unclear. This CDR3 contains 16 residues. The germline gives CDR1 SGHTA, CDR2 FQGNSA. CDR3 region: CASSIQSDGSNQPQHF. As DNA, the CDR3 is TGTGCCAGCAGCATCCAATCCGACGGCAGCAACCAGCCCCAGCATTTT.